The clone carrying this TCR beta chain was seen at least ten times. Antigen unknown. CDR1 and CDR2 (germline): MDHEN, SYDVKM. CDR3 length: 13 amino acids. V was shortened by 4 bases and J by 3 bases, with 9 bases between the two germline ends. The patients, who ranged from 18 to 65 in age, presented with newly diagnosed hyperthyroidism lasting under 2 months. Patients with uncontrolled infections, other autoimmune diseases, pregnancy or lactation were excluded. Researchers amplified the TCR beta CDR3 regions from RNA transcripts. The TCR CDR3 was amplified in a first-round RT-PCR using the HTBI primer set. TCRdb redid the calling of the multiplex PCR reads with MiXCR, one entry per CDR3 protein. The data contain about 350,000 distinct CDR3 sequences, approximately 15% of them singletons. This sample was taken from a study of T cells in Graves' hyperthyroidism and ophthalmopathy. Points from the study as a whole: The authors' 13 V-J model separated ophthalmopathy from stable hyperthyroidism.

The sequenced sample was blood. V and J are TRBV28 and TRBJ1-1; no definite D call. The TCR originated in a woman younger than 45 with Graves' hyperthyroidism. CDR3 protein: CASSYGVDTEAFF. CDR3 nucleotide sequence: TGTGCCAGCAGTTACGGTGTGGACACTGAAGCTTTCTTT.